What follows describes a single TCR beta chain. The antigen remains unidentified. MiXCR, applied by TCRdb to the reads, yields one record per CDR3 protein. Of about 920,000 distinct CDR3 sequences listed, around 32% are singletons. The entry originates in a study of T cell repertoires in cytomegalovirus infection. General study findings and limits: The ex vivo response showed dominance by HLA-C-restricted CMV-specific TCR beta clonotypes.

In germline, CDR1 is MNHEY, CDR2 SMNVEV (reference sequence). The CDR3 sequence is 14 residues long. V shed 4 bases and J 3 bases; nucleotides not matched to a gene: 2. The sequencing used cultured CD8+ T cells from PBMCs, collected from culture after CMV antigen stimulation. This chain joins TRBV27 and TRBJ2-1; 8 nucleotides align to TRBD2. This sequence was found in a human donor in good health (CMV status not recorded). Some clones in this sample may be carry-over from other donors' samples. The CDR3: CASSYTSGYNEQFF. Here the CDR3 DNA reads TGTGCCAGCAGTTATACTAGCGGCTACAATGAGCAGTTCTTC.